The rows below give T cell receptor beta chains drawn from one sample of a study of shared clonotypes between healthy human individuals. The table came from immunoSEQ multiplex PCR; TCRdb's copy has only in-frame clones and leaves some out. Among millions of clones listed, more than 85% were seen once. The source material was naive CD4+ T cells from PBMCs. These receptors all come from a man aged 18 to 29 in good health. Some clones in this sample may be carry-over from other donors' samples. Each CDR3 is given with its conserved first and last residue. D genes are given only for firm matches. A clone size is listed for some rows: how often the clone was seen (once, few, many), or a class if it is expanded.

d_call: .
clone_size: .
v_call: TRBV21-1
j_call: TRBJ2-7
cdr3_nt: TGTGCCAGCAGCACCATTACCTGGACTAGCGGGAGGGCCCTCCACGAGCAGTACTTC
cdr3_aa: CASSTITWTSGRALHEQYF

d_call: .
clone_size: .
v_call: TRBV4-3
j_call: TRBJ2-1
cdr3_nt: TGCGCCAGCAGCGCGGTGCGTGGGACTTACGGCAATGAGCAGTTCTTC
cdr3_aa: CASSAVRGTYGNEQFF

d_call: .
clone_size: .
v_call: TRBV6-6
j_call: TRBJ2-7
cdr3_nt: TGTGCCAGCTCGGGGGGCGGAAGTGGCGAGCAGTACTTC
cdr3_aa: CASSGGGSGEQYF

d_call: .
clone_size: .
v_call: TRBV28
j_call: TRBJ2-1
cdr3_nt: TGTGCCAGCTCCTCTCGGCCATCCAATGAGCAGTTCTTC
cdr3_aa: CASSSRPSNEQFF

d_call: .
clone_size: .
v_call: TRBV5-1
j_call: TRBJ1-5
cdr3_nt: TGCGCCAGCAGCTTAGGGGAAAATCAGCCCCAGCATTTT
cdr3_aa: CASSLGENQPQHF

d_call: .
clone_size: .
v_call: TRBV15
j_call: TRBJ1-5
cdr3_nt: TGTGCCACCAGCAGAGGGAGGGGTGAGGGCAATCAGCCCCAGCATTTT
cdr3_aa: CATSRGRGEGNQPQHF

d_call: .
clone_size: .
v_call: TRBV9
j_call: TRBJ1-5
cdr3_nt: TGTGCCAGCAGCCCGGGCGGGGAGCTAGGGAATCAGCCCCAGCATTTT
cdr3_aa: CASSPGGELGNQPQHF

d_call: TRBD1
clone_size: .
v_call: TRBV11-2
j_call: TRBJ1-2
cdr3_nt: TGTGCCAGCACCCCGGGACAGGTTTTGCCGGGCTACACCTTC
cdr3_aa: CASTPGQVLPGYTF

d_call: TRBD1
clone_size: .
v_call: TRBV2
j_call: TRBJ2-7
cdr3_nt: TGTGCCAGCAAAACACAGGGGCTCAGGAGTTACGAGCAGTACTTC
cdr3_aa: CASKTQGLRSYEQYF

d_call: TRBD1
clone_size: .
v_call: TRBV5-6
j_call: TRBJ1-1
cdr3_nt: TGTGCCAGCAGCACCCCGGGACAGGGAGACACTGAAGCTTTCTTT
cdr3_aa: CASSTPGQGDTEAFF

d_call: .
clone_size: .
v_call: TRBV19
j_call: TRBJ1-3
cdr3_nt: TGTGCCAGTAGTCCCAGACCGGGAGATGGCATCGGGGCGGACACCATATATTTT
cdr3_aa: CASSPRPGDGIGADTIYF

d_call: .
clone_size: .
v_call: TRBV5-4
j_call: TRBJ2-5
cdr3_nt: TGTGCCAGCAGCTTGGCAAGCACAGAGACCCAGTACTTC
cdr3_aa: CASSLASTETQYF

d_call: TRBD1
clone_size: .
v_call: TRBV29-1
j_call: TRBJ1-1
cdr3_nt: TGCAGCGTTACCGACAGGGGGACTGAAGCTTTCTTT
cdr3_aa: CSVTDRGTEAFF

d_call: TRBD1
clone_size: .
v_call: TRBV19
j_call: TRBJ2-7
cdr3_nt: TGTGCCAGTAGTGTGGGACAGGGGGCTTTGAGGCAGTACTTC
cdr3_aa: CASSVGQGALRQYF

d_call: .
clone_size: .
v_call: TRBV15
j_call: TRBJ1-5
cdr3_nt: TGTGCCACCAGCAGAGGGGGGCGCGGATCGGGCCATCAGCCCCAGCATTTT
cdr3_aa: CATSRGGRGSGHQPQHF

d_call: .
clone_size: once
v_call: TRBV6-6
j_call: TRBJ1-5
cdr3_nt: TGTGCCAGCAGTTACATGGACAGTGACCAGCATTTT
cdr3_aa: CASSYMDSDQHF

d_call: .
clone_size: .
v_call: TRBV9
j_call: TRBJ2-3
cdr3_nt: TGTGCCAGCAGCGCTGGACTTGCGGGACGCACAGATACGCAGTATTTT
cdr3_aa: CASSAGLAGRTDTQYF

d_call: .
clone_size: .
v_call: TRBV11-2
j_call: TRBJ2-2
cdr3_nt: TGTGCCAGCAGCTTAACGAGCGGGGAGCTGTTTTTT
cdr3_aa: CASSLTSGELFF

d_call: TRBD2
clone_size: .
v_call: TRBV2
j_call: TRBJ2-5
cdr3_nt: TGTGCCAGTCTGCGGCGGGAGACCCAAGAGACCCAGTACTTC
cdr3_aa: CASLRRETQETQYF

d_call: .
clone_size: .
v_call: TRBV4-1
j_call: TRBJ1-4
cdr3_nt: TGCGCCAGCAGCCTCCTCGGGATCCCGAATGAAAAACTGTTTTTT
cdr3_aa: CASSLLGIPNEKLFF

d_call: .
clone_size: once
v_call: TRBV4-2
j_call: TRBJ1-2
cdr3_nt: TGTGCCAGCAGCCAAGCGATGAGCTATGGCTACACCTTC
cdr3_aa: CASSQAMSYGYTF

d_call: .
clone_size: .
v_call: TRBV7-2
j_call: TRBJ2-7
cdr3_nt: TGTGCCAGCAGCTTAACTCCGGGCAACTCCTACGAGCAGTACTTC
cdr3_aa: CASSLTPGNSYEQYF

d_call: TRBD1
clone_size: .
v_call: TRBV19
j_call: TRBJ1-1
cdr3_nt: TGTGCCAGTAGCCGCACAGGGGGTACAGTTGACACTGAAGCTTTCTTT
cdr3_aa: CASSRTGGTVDTEAFF

d_call: .
clone_size: .
v_call: TRBV28
j_call: TRBJ1-3
cdr3_nt: TGTGCCAGCAGTACGGGAAACACCATATATTTT
cdr3_aa: CASSTGNTIYF

d_call: .
clone_size: .
v_call: TRBV5-1
j_call: TRBJ1-1
cdr3_nt: TGCGCCAGCGGGGTAGGGAGGCTAGACACTGAAGCTTTCTTT
cdr3_aa: CASGVGRLDTEAFF

d_call: .
clone_size: .
v_call: TRBV6-5
j_call: TRBJ1-4
cdr3_nt: TGTGCCAGCAGTTACTCAGGCACATCTAATGAAAAACTGTTTTTT
cdr3_aa: CASSYSGTSNEKLFF

d_call: .
clone_size: .
v_call: TRBV19
j_call: TRBJ2-3
cdr3_nt: TGTGCCAGTAGTATTAGGTGGGAGGATACGCAGTATTTT
cdr3_aa: CASSIRWEDTQYF

d_call: .
clone_size: .
v_call: TRBV2
j_call: TRBJ2-7
cdr3_nt: TGTGCCAGCGGTGCCTTCACCTACGAGCAGTACTTC
cdr3_aa: CASGAFTYEQYF

d_call: .
clone_size: .
v_call: TRBV10-3
j_call: TRBJ1-4
cdr3_nt: TGTGCCATCAGTGATGGAGGTTATATCCCCCCCCTTGAAAAACTGTTTTTT
cdr3_aa: CAISDGGYIPPLEKLFF

d_call: TRBD2
clone_size: .
v_call: TRBV7-2
j_call: TRBJ2-1
cdr3_nt: TGTGCCAGCAGCGTAGCCCTAGCGGGAACCTCCTACAATGAGCAGTTCTTC
cdr3_aa: CASSVALAGTSYNEQFF

d_call: TRBD1
clone_size: .
v_call: TRBV7-8
j_call: TRBJ2-5
cdr3_nt: TGTGCCAGCAGCTACGGGACAGTTCAAGAGACCCAGTACTTC
cdr3_aa: CASSYGTVQETQYF

d_call: .
clone_size: few
v_call: TRBV19
j_call: TRBJ2-7
cdr3_nt: TGTGCCAGTAGTATAGGTTGGGGCAGTTCCTACGAGCAGTACTTC
cdr3_aa: CASSIGWGSSYEQYF

d_call: .
clone_size: .
v_call: TRBV6-1
j_call: TRBJ1-2
cdr3_nt: TGTGCCAGCAGTGGGGATCACGGCTACACCTTC
cdr3_aa: CASSGDHGYTF

d_call: TRBD1
clone_size: .
v_call: TRBV10-1
j_call: TRBJ2-7
cdr3_nt: TGCGCCAGCAGTGAGGCAGGACAGGGGGCCTACGAGCAGTACTTC
cdr3_aa: CASSEAGQGAYEQYF

d_call: TRBD1
clone_size: .
v_call: TRBV4-3
j_call: TRBJ2-2
cdr3_nt: TGCGCCAGCAGCCTCCGGGACAGGGATTTAGTCGGGGAGCTGTTTTTT
cdr3_aa: CASSLRDRDLVGELFF

d_call: TRBD2
clone_size: .
v_call: TRBV7-9
j_call: TRBJ2-7
cdr3_nt: TGTGCCAGCAGCTTATCTAGCGGGAGGGCCGAGGAGCAGTACTTC
cdr3_aa: CASSLSSGRAEEQYF

d_call: .
clone_size: .
v_call: TRBV28
j_call: TRBJ2-2
cdr3_nt: TGTGCCAGCAGTCCGCCCGGGGGAACCGGGGAGCTGTTTTTT
cdr3_aa: CASSPPGGTGELFF

d_call: .
clone_size: .
v_call: TRBV2
j_call: TRBJ2-7
cdr3_nt: TGTGCCAGCGGCCAGGGTACCTACGAGCAGTACTTC
cdr3_aa: CASGQGTYEQYF

d_call: .
clone_size: once
v_call: TRBV5-4
j_call: TRBJ1-2
cdr3_nt: TGTGCCAGCAGCTTGGGAGGGGAGAACTATGGCTACACCTTC
cdr3_aa: CASSLGGENYGYTF

d_call: TRBD2
clone_size: .
v_call: TRBV7-8
j_call: TRBJ2-5
cdr3_nt: TGTGCCAGCAGCTTTGGGCTAGCGGGAGTGTCAGCAGAGACCCAGTACTTC
cdr3_aa: CASSFGLAGVSAETQYF

d_call: TRBD1
clone_size: .
v_call: TRBV28
j_call: TRBJ1-5
cdr3_nt: TGTGCCAGCAGCTCAGGGGGGAATCAGCCCCAGCATTTT
cdr3_aa: CASSSGGNQPQHF

d_call: TRBD1
clone_size: once
v_call: TRBV28
j_call: TRBJ2-5
cdr3_nt: TGTGCCAGCAGTTTTTACAGGGGGTTGGAGACCCAGTACTTC
cdr3_aa: CASSFYRGLETQYF

d_call: .
clone_size: .
v_call: TRBV28
j_call: TRBJ1-1
cdr3_nt: TGTGCCAGCAGTTTGGGGGCGAGGAATGCTGAAGCTTTCTTT
cdr3_aa: CASSLGARNAEAFF